This entry lists 4 T cell receptor beta chains sequenced from one sample in a study of blood T cell repertoires in COVID-19. The data were produced by immunoSEQ multiplex PCR, yet TCRdb's version contains in-frame clones alone and is incomplete. The sample comprises 100,000 to 150,000 clones, just over 70% of which are singletons, and around 0.9% rests with the top ten. Sequenced input: peripheral blood. These TCRs come from a human donor with acute or convalescent COVID-19. The donor label of this sample is uncertain.

This chain joins TRBV7-2 and TRBJ2-3; 14 positions match TRBD2. The V gene end was trimmed by 5 bases and the J gene end by 7 bases; junction bases not matched to a gene: 8. Germline V gene lookup returns CDR1 SGHTA and CDR2 FQGNSA. The CDR3 runs 16 residues. The DNA of the CDR3 is TGTGCCAGCAGCCGGACTAGCGGGGGGTCCAGGAATACGCAGTATTTT. Translated, it gives CASSRTSGGSRNTQYF. Full variable domain (missing parts from reference TRBV7-2 and TRBJ2-3): GAGVSQSPSNKVTEKGKDVELRCDPISGHTALYWYRQSLGQGLEFLIYFQGNSAPDKSGLPSDRFSAERTGGSVSTLTIQRTQQEDSAVYLCASSRTSGGSRNTQYFGPGTRLTVL.

The genes are TRBV6-5 and TRBJ1-2, with D possibly being TRBD1 (6 bases). The germline V gene encodes CDR1 MNHEY and CDR2 SVGAGI. The CDR3 has 14 amino acids. Trimming pared 2 bases from V and 7 bases from J, leaving 14 bases between. The CDR3 nucleotides are TGTGCCAGCAGTTACCGGGGGGGGCAGGGTGGCTACACCTTC. It translates to CASSYRGGQGGYTF.

This chain links TRBV30 with TRBJ1-6; D is undetermined. The germline V and J ends were trimmed by 4 bases and 7 bases, with 14 bases remaining between them. The CDR3 runs to 14 residues. Per germline, CDR1 GTSNPN and CDR2 SVGIG (reference sequence). Here the CDR3 reads CAWTPGFLNSPLHF. CDR3 coding DNA: TGTGCCTGGACTCCGGGATTCTTAAATTCACCCCTCCACTTT. The full variable domain, with the rest looked up from reference TRBV30 and TRBJ1-6, is SQTIHQWPATLVQPVGSPLSLECTVEGTSNPNLYWYRQAAGRGLQLLFYSVGIGQISSEVPQNLSASRPQDRQFILSSKKLLLSDSGFYLCAWTPGFLNSPLHFGNGTRLTVT.

DNA for the CDR3: TGTGCCAGCAGTTTCCACTACGAGCAGTACTTC. As protein: CASSFHYEQYF. The genes are TRBV12-3 or TRBV12-4 and TRBJ2-7; D call uncertain. The CDR3 has 11 residues. V lost 3 bases to trimming and J lost 3 bases, with 3 bases between them.